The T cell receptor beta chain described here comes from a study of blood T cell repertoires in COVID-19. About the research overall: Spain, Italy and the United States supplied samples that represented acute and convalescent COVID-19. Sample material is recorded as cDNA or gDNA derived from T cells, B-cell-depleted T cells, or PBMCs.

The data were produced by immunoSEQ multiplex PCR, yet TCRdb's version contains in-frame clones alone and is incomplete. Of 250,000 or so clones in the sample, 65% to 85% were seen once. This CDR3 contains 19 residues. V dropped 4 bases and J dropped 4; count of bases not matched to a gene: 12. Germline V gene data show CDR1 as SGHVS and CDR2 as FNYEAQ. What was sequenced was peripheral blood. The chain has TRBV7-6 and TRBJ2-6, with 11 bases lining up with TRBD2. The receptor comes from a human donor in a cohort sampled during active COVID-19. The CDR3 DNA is TGTGCCAGCAGCTCCGGACTAGCGGGTACGATTTTGGGGGCCAACGTCCTGACTTTC. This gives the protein CASSSGLAGTILGANVLTF.